The 20 T cell receptor beta chains presented below share a single source sample, sequenced in a study of beta chain features in type 1 diabetes listed by TCRdb under 2018. Results and caveats for the whole study, not just this receptor: A moderate but significant shortening of TCRB CDR3 length was observed in type 1 diabetes patients in all four CD4+ subsets.

These receptors are not linked to any known antigen. The method was the immunoSEQ multiplex PCR assay. The entire isolated RNA was reverse transcribed using the High Capacity cDNA Reverse Transcription Kit, and thus expressed TCRB transcripts were sequenced. Imported from immuneACCESS, the table was reduced by TCRdb to in-frame sequences with V and J called. These copies leave out some clones; in studies compared against another copy, an unresolved V gene accounts for under half, and the cause of the remainder is not known. This sample lists hundreds of thousands of clones; roughly an eighth were detected once. The ten biggest clones cover approximately 0.022% of the sample. Material for sequencing was naive CD4+ T cells from blood. The cell subset or site tag for this specimen amounts to: true naive CD4+ T cells. The source of these receptors is a man younger than 35 with type 1 diabetes.

A few counts support this clone. The V and J genes are TRBV27 and TRBJ1-5; a possible D gene is TRBD1 (5 bases). V was cut by 6 bases and J by 6 bases, with 15 bases left in between. CDR1 and CDR2 from the germline V gene are MNHEY and SMNVEV (reference sequence). The CDR3 length is 14 residues. CDR3 nucleotide sequence: TGTGCCAGCAGCTCGGGACGAAACCCTCAGCCCCAGCATTTT. Amino acid sequence: CASSSGRNPQPQHF.

The genes are TRBV15 and TRBJ2-6; D gene unclear. Between the trimmed V and J ends, which lost 0 bases and 0 bases, there was a span of 12 bases. There are 18 residues in the CDR3. Germline CDR1 and CDR2: LNHNV and YYDKDF (reference sequence). As DNA, the CDR3 is TGTGCCACCAGCAGAGAAGGGCAGGCTCTCTCTGGGGCCAACGTCCTGACTTTC. Protein sequence: CATSREGQALSGANVLTF.

The chain links TRBV4-1 to TRBJ2-1; D is unclear. Germline CDR1 reads MGHRA; CDR2 reads YSYEKL. V lost 1 base and J lost 0, with 7 bases in between. The CDR3 has 15 amino acids. As DNA, the CDR3 is TGCGCCAGCAGCCAAGGTCGGTACTCCTACAATGAGCAGTTCTTC. Amino acid sequence: CASSQGRYSYNEQFF.

This clone was observed a handful of times. The chain is built from TRBV25-1 and TRBJ2-7, with 7 bases aligning to TRBD1. V was pared by 4 bases and J by 3 bases, with 9 bases of the junction left unmatched. The germline gives CDR1 MGHDK, CDR2 SYGVNS. This CDR3 has 15 amino acids. CDR3 in amino acids: CASSVLQGQHYEQYF. In DNA, the CDR3 is TGTGCCAGCAGTGTATTACAGGGGCAACACTACGAGCAGTACTTC.

The V call is TRBV28, the J call TRBJ1-2, with D hard to call. V shed 4 bases and J shed 8 bases, with 8 bases lying between them. Germline V gene lookup returns CDR1 MDHEN and CDR2 SYDVKM. This CDR3 is 11 amino acids long. CDR3 in DNA: TGTGCCAGCAGTTCCGACGGGGGCTACACCTTC. It specifies CASSSDGGYTF.

A few counts support this clone. This chain uses TRBV18 with TRBJ2-7, with a tentative D call TRBD1 (6 bases). The germline gives CDR1 KGHSH, CDR2 LQKENI. The CDR3 is 14 residues long. Between the trimmed V and J ends, which lost 0 bases and 1 base, there was a span of 7 bases. In DNA form, the CDR3 reads TGTGCCAGCTCACCACCGGACAGTTCCTACGAGCAGTACTTC. Protein product: CASSPPDSSYEQYF.

This clone has a handful of counts. V gene TRBV5-1 combines with J gene TRBJ2-1; TRBD1 might be the D (6 bases). Trimming shortened V by 2 bases and J by 0 bases, and 9 bases separated the two germline ends. CDR1 and CDR2 (germline): SGHRS, YFSETQ. This CDR3 contains 15 residues. The CDR3 loop is CASSFTGNSYNEQFF. CDR3 bases: TGCGCCAGCAGCTTCACAGGGAACTCCTACAATGAGCAGTTCTTC.

The V and J genes are TRBV28 and TRBJ2-5, with TRBD2 identical over 9 bases. The CDR3 length is 15 residues. The V gene's germline CDR1 is MDHEN and CDR2 SYDVKM. V trimming: 5 bases; J trimming: 5 bases; junction bases outside the gene matches: 9. CDR3 bases: TGTGCCAGCAGTAACGGAGCGGGGGGCTGGGAGACCCAGTACTTC. It translates to CASSNGAGGWETQYF.

This clone has more than one count but fewer than ten. This specimen includes other DNA sequences encoding the same CDR3. The chain has TRBV5-1 and TRBJ1-1; D might be TRBD1 (6 bases). This CDR3 is built from 14 residues. The V gene's germline CDR1 is SGHRS and CDR2 YFSETQ. V was pared by 0 bases and J by 2 bases, with 8 bases between. The CDR3 nucleotides read TGCGCCAGCAGCTTGGGACAGGAAAACACTGAAGCTTTCTTT. The encoded protein is CASSLGQENTEAFF.

Only a few counts were recorded for this clone. The gene calls are TRBV9 and TRBJ2-5, with TRBD2 matching 9 bases. J lost 3 bases, V lost 0 bases, and 9 bases had no gene match. The CDR3 spans 17 residues. Germline CDR1 SGDLS, CDR2 YYNGEE. The CDR3 coding sequence is TGTGCCAGCAGCGTAGGGCTAGCGGGGAAGGAGAAAGAGACCCAGTACTTC. It yields the protein CASSVGLAGKEKETQYF.

The chain links TRBV29-1 to TRBJ2-2; no reliable D call. With 3 bases removed from V and 9 bases from J, the gap between germline ends came to 17 bases. Germline CDR1 reads SQVTM; CDR2 reads ANQGSEA. The CDR3 runs to 14 residues. Written as DNA, the CDR3 is TGCAGCGTTGACAAGGAGAAACCGTTGTGGGAGCTGTTTTTT. Translation: CSVDKEKPLWELFF.

The V and J genes are TRBV11-3 and TRBJ1-2; a possible D gene is TRBD1 (5 bases). The germline V and J ends were trimmed by 5 bases and 2 bases, with 15 bases remaining between them. The CDR3 is 15 residues long. Germline V CDR1 and CDR2: SGHNT, YENEEA. The CDR3 protein is CASSRAEGINYGYTF. Here the CDR3 DNA reads TGTGCCAGCAGCCGAGCCGAGGGGATAAACTATGGCTACACCTTC.

This clone was observed a handful of times. V is TRBV7-9 and J is TRBJ2-1; a possible D gene is TRBD2 (6 bases). The germline V gene encodes CDR1 SEHNR and CDR2 FQNEAQ (reference sequence). The CDR3 is 16 residues long. Deletions cut 6 bases from V and 9 bases from J, with 24 bases between. The CDR3, as DNA: TGTGCCAGCAGTTCCCCGACCGGGACTTCCTATTTTGAGCAGTTCTTC. Amino acid sequence: CASSSPTGTSYFEQFF.

The rearrangement links TRBV2 to TRBJ2-7, with 9 bases identical to TRBD1. The CDR3 covers 14 residues. V lost 8 bases and J lost 3; bases outside the gene matches: 8. Germline loops: CDR1 SNHLY, CDR2 FYNNEI. As DNA, the CDR3 is TGTGCCAGCGCCCACTGGACAGGGGACTACGAGCAGTACTTC. It encodes CASAHWTGDYEQYF.

This clone has only a few counts. The V and J genes are TRBV10-2 and TRBJ1-1; D is possibly TRBD1 (5 bases). The CDR3 extends over 16 amino acids. Germline V gene data show CDR1 as WSHSY and CDR2 as SAAADI. The V and J ends lost 3 bases and 0 bases respectively, with 14 bases between them. The CDR3 loop reads CASSDRATGLNTEAFF. The CDR3 region has the DNA TGCGCCAGCAGTGATCGGGCTACAGGTTTGAACACTGAAGCTTTCTTT.

In its sample, this clone was seen a few times. A single base separates this from a much larger clone, so it may be a read error. V is TRBV5-4 and J is TRBJ2-1; D ambiguous. This CDR3 is built from 11 residues. V lost 1 base to trimming and J lost 4 bases, with 0 bases between them. CDR1 SGHNT and CDR2 YYREEE come from the germline V gene (reference sequence). The CDR3 reads CASSLYNEQFF. The CDR3 nucleotides read TGTGCCAGCAGCTTGTACAATGAGCAGTTCTTC.

This clone has a handful of counts. The chain carries TRBV6-6 and TRBJ1-1, with 11 bases aligning to TRBD1. Trimming removed 4 bases from V and 6 bases from J; junction bases left unmatched: 10. The CDR3 covers 16 residues. Germline CDR1 MNHNY, CDR2 SVGAGI (reference sequence). CDR3 coding DNA: TGTGCCAGCAGTTTCGCCCTCGGACAGGGGGCCCCTGAAGCTTTCTTT. Translated: CASSFALGQGAPEAFF.

This chain uses TRBV19 with TRBJ2-5; 8 bases are shared with TRBD1. This CDR3 contains 14 residues. The germline V gene has CDR1 LNHDA and CDR2 SQIVND (reference sequence). J was trimmed by 2 bases and V by 6 bases; bases with no gene match: 5. CDR3 residues: CASSRTGKQETQYF. The CDR3 nucleotides read TGTGCCAGTAGCCGGACAGGGAAACAAGAGACCCAGTACTTC.

The chain recombines TRBV5-1 with TRBJ2-7; TRBD1 matches 10 bases. The CDR3 covers 15 residues. V gave up 4 bases and J gave up 3 bases; unmatched junction bases: 7. CDR1 is SGHRS and CDR2 is YFSETQ in the germline V gene. In DNA, the CDR3 is TGCGCCAGCAGCCCCCCGGGACAGGGGCACTACGAGCAGTACTTC. Translating it yields CASSPPGQGHYEQYF.

This clone was picked up a small number of times. The chain recombines TRBV29-1 with TRBJ1-1; D uncertain. In germline, CDR1 is SQVTM, CDR2 ANQGSEA. The CDR3 sequence is 16 residues long. V shed 1 base and J shed 1 base, with 16 bases lying between them. This CDR3 reads CSVEAGGERANTEAFF. CDR3 sequence (DNA): TGCAGCGTTGAAGCGGGTGGGGAGCGGGCGAACACTGAAGCTTTCTTT.